The next 23 T cell receptor beta chains were all read from a single sample in a study of blood T cell repertoires in COVID-19. Here immunoSEQ multiplex PCR was the method, and the copy in TCRdb shows in-frame clones only, minus some. This sample carries 390,000 or so clones, about 87% of them seen once, and the ten largest clones take approximately 10%. Sequencing input: PBMCs or T cells enriched from blood (not recorded which). All receptors derive from a woman aged 45-65 years who had recovered from COVID-19.

The chain combines TRBV2 with TRBJ2-1, with D possibly TRBD2 on 6 matching bases. The germline V and J ends were trimmed by 7 bases and 6 bases, with 13 bases remaining between them. CDR3 length: 13 amino acids. The germline CDR1 and CDR2 sequences are SNHLY and FYNNEI. The CDR3 DNA reads as TGTGCCAGCAATGAGTGGAGGGCCAATGAGCAGTTCTTC. Encoded protein: CASNEWRANEQFF.

The J gene is TRBJ1-1, the V gene TRBV28, with 7 bases identical to TRBD1. The CDR3 consists of 13 residues. The V gene's germline CDR1 is MDHEN and CDR2 SYDVKM. Trimming cost V 8 bases and J 2 bases; bases outside gene matches: 5. In nucleotides, the CDR3 is TGTGCCAGCCAAAACAGGGGTAACACTGAAGCTTTCTTT. Translated: CASQNRGNTEAFF.

J is TRBJ1-6 and V is TRBV18; 8 nucleotides agree with TRBD1. The germline V gene encodes CDR1 KGHSH and CDR2 LQKENI. This CDR3 region has 15 residues. The junction had 7 bases not matched to a gene; V was cut back by 6 bases and J by 6 bases. The CDR3 loop is CASSLGQGANSPLHF. CDR3 bases: TGTGCCAGCTCTCTAGGACAGGGAGCTAATTCACCCCTCCACTTT. Using reference TRBV18 and TRBJ1-6 for the parts outside the CDR3, the full variable domain is NAGVMQNPRHLVRRRGQEARLRCSPMKGHSHVYWYRQLPEEGLKFMVYLQKENIIDESGMPKERFSAEFPKEGPSILRIQQVVRGDSAAYFCASSLGQGANSPLHFGNGTRLTVT.

The chain has TRBV10-3 and TRBJ2-3; 7 bases align to TRBD2. Germline V gene lookup returns CDR1 ENHRY and CDR2 SYGVKD. With V trimmed by 10 bases and J by 2 bases, 9 bases remained unmatched. CDR3 size: 14 residues. CDR3 amino acids: CATRTSGTTDTQYF. CDR3 coding DNA: TGTGCCACCAGGACTAGTGGGACCACAGATACGCAGTATTTT.

The chain joins TRBV10-2 to TRBJ2-1; 8 bases map to TRBD2. V shed 5 bases, J shed 4 bases, and the junction held 7 bases outside the gene matches. The CDR3 consists of 15 residues. The germline V gene has CDR1 WSHSY and CDR2 SAAADI. CDR3 bases: TGCGCCAGCAGTCTCAGCGGGGGTAATTACAATGAGCAGTTCTTC. It encodes CASSLSGGNYNEQFF.

The chain couples TRBV2 to TRBJ1-1, with 9 bases lining up with TRBD1. The germline V gene has CDR1 SNHLY and CDR2 FYNNEI. Trimming cost V 7 bases and J 1 base; bases outside gene matches: 4. The CDR3 runs to 14 residues. CDR3 loop: CASTSGQGNTEAFF. CDR3 nucleotide sequence: TGTGCCAGCACCTCGGGACAGGGGAACACTGAAGCTTTCTTT. Complete variable domain (other parts from reference TRBV2 and TRBJ1-1): EPEVTQTPSHQVTQMGQEVILRCVPISNHLYFYWYRQILGQKVEFLVSFYNNEISEKSEIFDDQFSVERPDGSNFTLKIRSTKLEDSAMYFCASTSGQGNTEAFFGQGTRLTVV.

This clone was seen ten or more times. This chain joins TRBV6-1 and TRBJ1-1, with 7 bases that match TRBD1. Germline V lookup: CDR1 MNHNS, CDR2 SASEGT. J lost 0 bases, V lost 4 bases, and 8 bases had no gene match. The CDR3 consists of 16 residues. For the CDR3, the DNA is TGTGCCAGCAGTGGAGTTGCAGGGGGGATGAACACTGAAGCTTTCTTT. Translated, it gives CASSGVAGGMNTEAFF.

The chain carries TRBV7-9 and TRBJ1-3, with D unclear. The ends were cut back, 2 bases at V and 8 bases at J, with 16 bases in the middle. CDR3 length: 15 residues. CDR1 SEHNR and CDR2 FQNEAQ come from the germline V gene (reference sequence). In DNA form, the CDR3 reads TGTGCCAGCAGCTTAAATGGGGTCCGCGGGGACACCATATATTTT. Protein sequence: CASSLNGVRGDTIYF.

The chain has TRBV9 and TRBJ1-1, with 10 bases that match TRBD1. In germline, CDR1 is SGDLS, CDR2 YYNGEE. The CDR3 sequence is 17 residues long. Trimming removed 3 bases from V and 3 bases from J; junction bases left unmatched: 11. The DNA for the CDR3 is TGTGCCAGCAGCGCAGCCGGGACAGGGGATTTAGACACTGAAGCTTTCTTT. It codes for CASSAAGTGDLDTEAFF.

The chain is built from TRBV11-3 and TRBJ1-5, with D unresolved. V was pared by 7 bases and J by 12 bases, with 22 bases between. Germline V gene data show CDR1 as SGHNT and CDR2 as YENEEA. The CDR3 contains 14 residues. CDR3 in amino acids: CASTFRFPITFQHF. In nucleotides, the CDR3 is TGTGCCAGCACCTTTAGATTTCCGATTACTTTCCAGCATTTT. The variable domain in full, with the rest retrieved from reference TRBV11-3 and TRBJ1-5, is EAGVVQSPRYKIIEKKQPVAFWCNPISGHNTLYWYLQNLGQGPELLIRYENEEAVDDSQLPKDRFSAERLKGVDSTLKIQPAELGDSAVYLCASTFRFPITFQHFGDGTRLSIL.

This clone was seen just once. The rearrangement uses TRBV2 and TRBJ1-4; weak D call: TRBD1 (5 bases). CDR3 length equals 11 residues. Trimming removed 6 bases from V and 13 bases from J, with 12 bases in between. Germline CDR1 reads SNHLY; CDR2 reads FYNNEI. As DNA, the CDR3 is TGTGCCAGCAGGAGGGGCGGGGGACTGTTTTTT. This translates into CASRRGGGLFF.

The chain combines TRBV5-8 with TRBJ1-6; D is undetermined. V lost 0 bases, J lost 9 bases, and 4 bases lay in between. Germline V gene sequence: CDR1 SGHTS, CDR2 YDEGEE. The CDR3 runs 12 residues. Here the CDR3 DNA reads TGTGCCAGCAGCTTGGGCGGTTCACCCCTCCACTTT. It yields the protein CASSLGGSPLHF.

The rearrangement links TRBV27 to TRBJ1-2; TRBD1 agrees at 7 bases. Losses at the gene ends were 3 bases for V and 10 bases for J; bases not matched to a gene: 8. CDR1 is MNHEY and CDR2 is SMNVEV in the germline V gene (reference sequence). The CDR3 is 13 residues long. The CDR3 reads CASSFTGERDYTF. CDR3 nucleotides: TGTGCCAGCAGTTTCACAGGGGAAAGGGACTACACCTTC.

The V call is TRBV5-1, the J call TRBJ2-5; possibly TRBD1 for D (5 bases). With 6 bases removed from V and 0 bases from J, the gap between germline ends came to 12 bases. The CDR3 runs 14 residues. CDR1 is SGHRS, CDR2 YFSETQ, per germline. CDR3 in amino acids: CASNFAGNQETQYF. CDR3 sequence (DNA): TGCGCCAGCAACTTCGCAGGGAACCAAGAGACCCAGTACTTC.

V usage is TRBV18 and J usage is TRBJ2-5; maybe TRBD1 (6 bases). Germline CDR1 is KGHSH and CDR2 is LQKENI. CDR3 size: 15 residues. V was pared by 5 bases and J by 0 bases, with 13 bases between. The CDR3: CASSEVTGYQETQYF. The DNA for the CDR3 is TGTGCCAGCTCAGAAGTTACAGGGTACCAAGAGACCCAGTACTTC.

The chain employs TRBV7-6 and TRBJ2-2; tentative D call: TRBD1 (6 bases). V dropped 6 bases and J dropped 2 bases, with 10 bases sitting between them. There are 14 residues in the CDR3. Germline values: CDR1 SGHVS, CDR2 FNYEAQ. The CDR3: CASSSGQNTGELFF. In DNA form, the CDR3 reads TGTGCCAGCAGTTCGGGACAAAACACCGGGGAGCTGTTTTTT.

The chain is built from TRBV12-3 or TRBV12-4 and TRBJ1-2; D not resolved. The length of the CDR3 is 13 residues. Deletions cut 3 bases from V and 6 bases from J, with 11 bases between. The CDR3 is CASSFSGVNGYTF. CDR3 bases: TGTGCCAGCAGTTTTAGCGGGGTCAATGGCTACACCTTC.

This clone appeared once. The chain has TRBV30 and TRBJ2-1; D is possibly TRBD2 (7 bases). Germline CDR1 GTSNPN, CDR2 SVGIG (reference sequence). The CDR3 is made up of 16 amino acids. Deletions cut 0 bases from V and 6 bases from J, with 18 bases between. CDR3 loop: CAWSVWGGDIGNEQFF. In DNA form, the CDR3 reads TGTGCCTGGAGTGTCTGGGGGGGCGATATTGGCAATGAGCAGTTCTTC.

The rearrangement joins TRBV6-2 or TRBV6-3 to TRBJ1-2; TRBD1 matches at 7 bases. Germline-derived CDR1 and CDR2 are MNHEY and SVGEGT. This CDR3 comprises 16 residues. V gave up 2 bases and J gave up 3 bases; unmatched junction bases: 9. The CDR3 loop is CASSYGQDEGDYGYTF. CDR3 coding DNA: TGTGCCAGCAGTTACGGACAGGATGAAGGCGACTATGGCTACACCTTC.

The J gene is TRBJ1-5, the V gene TRBV5-1, with 8 bases matching TRBD1. The germline gives CDR1 SGHRS, CDR2 YFSETQ. The trim removed 2 bases at V and 0 bases at J, leaving 4 bases unmatched. The CDR3 extends over 16 amino acids. In DNA form, the CDR3 reads TGCGCCAGCAGCTTTTTGGGACAGGATAGCAATCAGCCCCAGCATTTT. Translating gives CASSFLGQDSNQPQHF.

The rearrangement links TRBV30 to TRBJ2-5; possibly TRBD1 for D (5 bases). Trimming pared 1 base from V and 1 base from J, leaving 13 bases between. The CDR3 covers 15 residues. Germline-derived CDR1 and CDR2 are GTSNPN and SVGIG (reference sequence). CDR3 sequence: CAWSEKAGFQETQYF. CDR3 sequence (DNA): TGTGCCTGGAGTGAAAAGGCAGGGTTCCAAGAGACCCAGTACTTC.

The chain employs TRBV11-2 and TRBJ1-2; maybe TRBD1 (5 bases). V was trimmed by 6 bases and J by 3 bases, leaving 14 bases between them. Germline CDR1 and CDR2: SGHAT and FQNNGV. CDR3 size: 14 residues. This chain's CDR3 is CASRPRGRDYGYTF. Here the CDR3 DNA reads TGTGCCAGCAGACCCCGGGGGAGGGACTATGGCTACACCTTC.

This clone came up a few times. The chain is built from TRBV6-5 and TRBJ1-5, with D maybe TRBD1 (6 bases). CDR3 length: 13 amino acids. The V and J ends lost 6 bases and 7 bases respectively, with 13 bases between them. The V gene's germline CDR1 is MNHEY and CDR2 SVGAGI. The CDR3 DNA follows: TGTGCCAGCAGGGACAGCCCGTGGCAGCCCCAGCATTTT. Protein sequence: CASRDSPWQPQHF.